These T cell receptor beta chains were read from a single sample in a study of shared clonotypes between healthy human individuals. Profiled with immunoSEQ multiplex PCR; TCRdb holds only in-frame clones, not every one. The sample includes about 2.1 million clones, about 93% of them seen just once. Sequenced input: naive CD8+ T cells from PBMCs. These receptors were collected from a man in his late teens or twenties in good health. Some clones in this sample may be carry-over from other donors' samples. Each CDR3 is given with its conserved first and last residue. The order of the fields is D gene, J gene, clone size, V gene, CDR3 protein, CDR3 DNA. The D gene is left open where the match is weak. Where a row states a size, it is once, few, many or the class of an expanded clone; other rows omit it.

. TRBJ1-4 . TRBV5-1 CASSLDLTDIGHEKLFF TGCGCCAGCAGCTTGGATCTAACGGATATAGGTCATGAAAAACTGTTTTTT
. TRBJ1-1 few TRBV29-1 CSVEEVGLVEAFF TGCAGCGTTGAAGAAGTCGGGTTGGTTGAAGCTTTCTTT
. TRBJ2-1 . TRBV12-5 CASGLGPTEQFF TGTGCTAGTGGTTTGGGGCCTACTGAGCAGTTCTTC
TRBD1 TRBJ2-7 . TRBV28 CASSSPPGQGYEQYF TGTGCCAGCAGCTCACCTCCGGGACAGGGCTACGAGCAGTACTTC
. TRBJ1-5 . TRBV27 CASSLNGDSNQPQHF TGTGCCAGCAGTCTTAACGGAGATAGCAATCAGCCCCAGCATTTT
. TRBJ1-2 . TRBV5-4 CASSSLEIIPTYGYTF TGTGCCAGCAGCTCCCTTGAAATAATCCCCACCTATGGCTACACCTTC
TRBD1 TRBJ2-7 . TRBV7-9 CASSQTIDRGLEQYF TGTGCCAGCAGCCAAACGATCGACAGGGGTCTCGAGCAGTACTTC
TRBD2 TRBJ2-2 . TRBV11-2 CASSAWTSGIYGELFF TGTGCCAGCAGCGCCTGGACTAGCGGGATTTACGGGGAGCTGTTTTTT
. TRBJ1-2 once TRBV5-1 CASSGDHSGGERGYTF TGCGCCAGCAGCGGGGACCACTCTGGAGGGGAGCGTGGCTACACCTTC
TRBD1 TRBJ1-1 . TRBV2 CASSRQGPNTEAFF TGTGCCAGCAGCCGACAGGGGCCGAACACTGAAGCTTTCTTT
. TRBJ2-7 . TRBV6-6 CASSLDRFGYEQYF TGTGCCAGCAGCCTAGACAGGTTCGGTTACGAGCAGTACTTC
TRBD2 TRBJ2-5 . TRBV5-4 CASSLREGETQYF TGTGCCAGCAGCTTGAGGGAGGGAGAGACCCAGTACTTC
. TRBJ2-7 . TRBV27 CASSLSEGRPYEQYF TGTGCCAGCAGTTTATCGGAGGGCCGCCCCTACGAGCAGTACTTC
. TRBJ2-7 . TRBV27 CASRWYVGHFEQYF TGTGCCAGCAGATGGTATGTTGGGCACTTCGAGCAGTACTTC
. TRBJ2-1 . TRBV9 CASSVVGHEQFF TGTGCCAGCAGCGTAGTGGGCCATGAGCAGTTCTTC
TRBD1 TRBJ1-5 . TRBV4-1 CASSQEIEGANQPQHF TGCGCCAGCAGCCAAGAGATCGAGGGGGCGAATCAGCCCCAGCATTTT
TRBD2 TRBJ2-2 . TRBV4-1 CASSQPLAGGRNTGELFF TGCGCCAGCAGCCAACCCCTAGCGGGAGGGAGAAACACCGGGGAGCTGTTTTTT
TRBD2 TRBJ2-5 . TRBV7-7 CASSFEPGLAGGPGETQYF TGTGCCAGCAGCTTCGAGCCGGGACTAGCGGGAGGGCCGGGGGAGACCCAGTACTTC
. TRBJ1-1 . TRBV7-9 CASSRSPGTEAFF TGTGCCAGCAGCCGGTCTCCGGGGACTGAAGCTTTCTTT
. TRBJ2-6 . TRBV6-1 CASRVVHREANVLTF TGTGCCAGCAGAGTAGTTCACAGGGAAGCCAACGTCCTGACTTTC
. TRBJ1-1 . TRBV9 CASSHLNTEAFF TGTGCCAGCAGCCACCTTAACACTGAAGCTTTCTTT
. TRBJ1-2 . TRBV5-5 CASSPGSGVNYGYTF TGTGCCAGCAGCCCGGGGTCAGGGGTTAACTATGGCTACACCTTC
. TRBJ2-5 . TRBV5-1 CASSFGGGRDNEQETQYF TGCGCCAGCAGCTTTGGCGGAGGCCGGGACAACGAGCAAGAGACCCAGTACTTC
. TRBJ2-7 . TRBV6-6 CAHGIHSYEQYF TGTGCCCATGGGATCCACTCCTACGAGCAGTACTTC
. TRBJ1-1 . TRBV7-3 CASSFSNAPGTEAFF TGTGCCAGCAGCTTTTCTAATGCACCGGGTACTGAAGCTTTCTTT
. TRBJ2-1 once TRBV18 CASSQQSNTHEQFF TGTGCCAGCTCACAACAATCAAATACCCATGAGCAGTTCTTC
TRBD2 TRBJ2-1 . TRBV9 CASSVGTSGWQFF TGTGCCAGCAGCGTGGGGACTAGCGGCTGGCAGTTCTTC
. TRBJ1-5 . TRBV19 CASSIWQNNQPQHF TGTGCCAGTAGTATTTGGCAGAACAATCAGCCCCAGCATTTT
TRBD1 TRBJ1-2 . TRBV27 CASSLWAPTGTGIYGYTF TGTGCCAGCAGTTTATGGGCCCCTACGGGGACAGGGATCTATGGCTACACCTTC
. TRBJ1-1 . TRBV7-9 CASSSPDNAEAFF TGTGCCAGCAGCTCCCCCGATAACGCTGAAGCTTTCTTT
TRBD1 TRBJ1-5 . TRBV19 CASRPGTGGTPQHF TGTGCCAGTAGGCCCGGGACAGGGGGTACGCCCCAGCATTTT
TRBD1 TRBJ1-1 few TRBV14 CASSLGQGAFPEAFF TGTGCCAGCAGTCTAGGACAGGGGGCTTTCCCTGAAGCTTTCTTT
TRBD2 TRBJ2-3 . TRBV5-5 CASRGGTSGRPDTQYF TGTGCCAGCAGGGGCGGGACTAGCGGGAGACCAGATACGCAGTATTTT
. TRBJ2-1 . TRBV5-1 CASSFYRGGHEQFF TGCGCCAGCAGCTTTTACCGTGGGGGCCATGAGCAGTTCTTC
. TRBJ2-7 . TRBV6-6 CASSYSVEFGEQYF TGTGCCAGCAGTTACTCTGTAGAGTTCGGGGAGCAGTACTTC